The 26 T cell receptor beta chains below come from one sample, sequenced in a study of blood T cell repertoires in COVID-19 (dated by TCRdb to about 2020). To prepare the library, the immunoSEQ multiplex PCR assay was applied. Held by TCRdb, this immuneACCESS table contains in-frame sequences only and omits some clones. Under half of the omission traces to an unresolved V gene where checked; the cause of the rest is unknown. The sample table holds more than 150,000 clones, of which 80% were seen once. Around an eighth of the sample is held by the ten biggest clonotypes. Sequencing was carried out using PBMCs or T cells enriched from blood (not recorded which). The source is a man in his sixties who had been exposed to COVID-19.

J is TRBJ1-3 and V is TRBV9, with D possibly TRBD1 on 6 matching bases. CDR3 length: 15 residues. Germline CDR1 reads SGDLS; CDR2 reads YYNGEE. V was pared by 3 bases and J by 4 bases, with 14 bases between. CDR3 nucleotide sequence: TGTGCCAGCAGCGGGGGACAAGGGAAGGGAAACACCATATATTTT. Translated: CASSGGQGKGNTIYF. Filled out from reference TRBV9 and TRBJ1-3, the complete variable domain reads DSGVTQTPKHLITATGQRVTLRCSPRSGDLSVYWYQQSLDQGLQFLIQYYNGEERAKGNILERFSAQQFPDLHSELNLSSLELGDSALYFCASSGGQGKGNTIYFGEGSWLTVV.

The chain carries TRBV6-5 and TRBJ1-2; D is ambiguous. V lost 2 bases to trimming and J lost 4 bases, with 14 bases between them. The CDR3 has 15 amino acids. Germline assignment: CDR1 MNHEY and CDR2 SVGAGI. The CDR3: CASSYEASWSYGYTF. As DNA, the CDR3 is TGTGCCAGCAGTTACGAGGCCAGCTGGAGCTATGGCTACACCTTC.

The table lists this clone with a count of one. The V gene is TRBV19, the J gene TRBJ2-3, with D uncertain. Germline values: CDR1 LNHDA, CDR2 SQIVND (reference sequence). V lost 6 bases to trimming and J lost 0 bases, with 7 bases between them. The CDR3 is 13 amino acids. The CDR3: CASRITSTDTQYF. The CDR3 nucleotides are TGTGCCAGTAGAATCACTAGCACAGATACGCAGTATTTT.

This chain joins TRBV4-1 and TRBJ2-1; 11 bases map to TRBD2. After removal of 1 base from V and 2 bases from J, the junction contained 1 base not matched to a gene. CDR3 length: 16 residues. In germline, CDR1 is MGHRA, CDR2 YSYEKL. The DNA for the CDR3 is TGCGCCAGCAGCCAAGGGGGACTAGCGGCCTACAATGAGCAGTTCTTC. Encoded protein: CASSQGGLAAYNEQFF.

The V call is TRBV19, the J call TRBJ2-2, with 8 nucleotides matching TRBD1. This CDR3 region has 13 residues. Looked up from germline, CDR1 is LNHDA and CDR2 is SQIVND (reference sequence). The V and J ends lost 9 bases and 1 base, in that order; junction bases with no gene match: 1. The CDR3 loop is CASGTGNTGELFF. Here the CDR3 DNA reads TGTGCCAGCGGGACAGGGAACACCGGGGAGCTGTTTTTT.

The gene calls are TRBV6-5 and TRBJ1-5; 7 nucleotides match TRBD1. The length of the CDR3 is 15 residues. V lost 5 bases, J lost 3 bases, and 7 bases stayed unmatched. Germline-derived CDR1 and CDR2 are MNHEY and SVGAGI. CDR3 sequence: CASSTRTGNNQPQHF. Written as DNA, the CDR3 is TGTGCCAGCAGTACCCGGACAGGCAACAATCAGCCCCAGCATTTT.

This clone appeared once. The V gene is TRBV24-1, the J gene TRBJ2-2; the D gene is possibly TRBD2 (6 bases). Germline values: CDR1 KGHDR, CDR2 SFDVKD. The V end lost 5 bases, the J end lost 6 bases, and 6 bases lay between the germline ends. This CDR3 has 12 amino acids. The CDR3 reads CATSGGAGELFF. CDR3 nucleotides: TGTGCCACCAGTGGGGGGGCCGGGGAGCTGTTTTTT.

This chain uses TRBV6-5 with TRBJ2-7; TRBD2 agrees at 9 bases. CDR3 size: 14 residues. CDR1 MNHEY and CDR2 SVGAGI come from the germline V gene. The ends lost 6 bases at V and 2 bases at J; junction bases unmatched: 5. CDR3 coding DNA: TGTGCCAGCAGACGGACTAGCGCTACCTACGAGCAGTACTTC. Protein: CASRRTSATYEQYF.

The genes are TRBV7-2 and TRBJ1-4, with D possibly being TRBD1 (6 bases). The CDR3 is 15 residues long. Trimming cost V 2 bases and J 3 bases, with 10 bases left between them. Germline V gene lookup returns CDR1 SGHTA and CDR2 FQGNSA. The CDR3 spells CASSLQGKANEKLFF. The DNA for the CDR3 is TGTGCCAGCAGCTTACAGGGGAAAGCTAATGAAAAACTGTTTTTT.

The chain employs TRBV5-1 and TRBJ1-1; 9 bases line up with TRBD1. This CDR3 contains 15 residues. Germline assignment: CDR1 SGHRS and CDR2 YFSETQ. The junction had 8 bases not matched to a gene; V was cut back by 4 bases and J by 4 bases. Here the CDR3 reads CASSAAGTGSTEAFF. Written as DNA, the CDR3 is TGCGCCAGCAGCGCCGCCGGGACAGGGAGCACTGAAGCTTTCTTT. The full variable domain, rest sourced from reference TRBV5-1 and TRBJ1-1, is KAGVTQTPRYLIKTRGQQVTLSCSPISGHRSVSWYQQTPGQGLQFLFEYFSETQRNKGNFPGRFSGRQFSNSRSEMNVSTLELGDSALYLCASSAAGTGSTEAFFGQGTRLTVV.

V and J are TRBV5-6 and TRBJ1-2, with D possibly matching TRBD1 (5 bases). Germline values: CDR1 SGHDT, CDR2 YYEEEE. V lost 0 bases, J lost 0 bases, and 9 bases lay in between. CDR3 length: 15 amino acids. CDR3 protein: CASSLGQLANYGYTF. CDR3 coding DNA: TGTGCCAGCAGCTTGGGACAGCTTGCTAACTATGGCTACACCTTC.

The chain has TRBV10-1 and TRBJ1-1, with D perhaps matching TRBD1 (6 bases). Germline CDR1 is WNHNN and CDR2 is SYGVQD (reference sequence). The V gene lost 2 bases and the J gene lost 6 bases, with 16 bases spanning the gap. CDR3 length: 15 residues. CDR3 DNA sequence: TGCGCCAGCAGTGAGCTGAGCAGGGGAAGGGCTGAAGCTTTCTTT. This sequence encodes CASSELSRGRAEAFF.

The chain recombines TRBV25-1 with TRBJ2-5; 7 bases match TRBD2. Germline values: CDR1 MGHDK, CDR2 SYGVNS. The CDR3 totals 15 residues. V lost 1 base and J lost 4; bases outside the gene matches: 6. The CDR3 DNA reads as TGTGCCAGCAGTGAATGGGCTAGCGGTCCAGAGACCCAGTACTTC. This encodes CASSEWASGPETQYF.

The chain uses TRBV4-3 and TRBJ1-2; TRBD1 aligns across 7 bases. Germline V lookup: CDR1 LGHNA, CDR2 YSLEER. The CDR3 consists of 14 residues. J was trimmed by 8 bases and V by 5 bases; bases with no gene match: 11. CDR3 nucleotide sequence: TGCGCCAGCAGCGCCCGAGACAGGGTAGGCGGCTACACCTTC. Amino acid sequence: CASSARDRVGGYTF.

This chain joins TRBV5-4 and TRBJ2-3; 7 nucleotides align to TRBD2. This CDR3 region has 17 residues. Germline trimming cut 4 bases from V and 2 bases from J; bases unmatched to any gene: 13. From germline, CDR1 is SGHNT and CDR2 YYREEE (reference sequence). CDR3 bases: TGTGCCAGCAGCCTAGAACTAGCGAGGGGTACCACAGATACGCAGTATTTT. This encodes CASSLELARGTTDTQYF.

V and J are TRBV29-1 and TRBJ2-1, with a weak D call TRBD2 (5 bases). V dropped 5 bases and J dropped 0 bases, with 11 bases sitting between them. CDR3 size: 14 residues. From germline, CDR1 is SQVTM and CDR2 ANQGSEA. CDR3: CSVIGGFSYNEQFF. The CDR3 bases are TGCAGCGTTATAGGAGGATTCTCCTACAATGAGCAGTTCTTC.

The chain combines TRBV3-1 (or the pseudogene TRBV3-2) with TRBJ2-1; 8 positions match TRBD2. Germline-derived CDR1 and CDR2 are LGHDT and YNNKEL (reference sequence). V shed 0 bases, J shed 3 bases, and the junction held 4 bases outside the gene matches. CDR3 length: 16 amino acids. The DNA for the CDR3 is TGTGCCAGCAGCCAAGATATGACTAGCGACTACAATGAGCAGTTCTTC. This sequence encodes CASSQDMTSDYNEQFF.

The chain combines TRBV28 with TRBJ2-5; a weak D match, TRBD1 (8 bases). Germline loops: CDR1 MDHEN, CDR2 SYDVKM. With 9 bases removed from V and 4 bases from J, the gap between germline ends came to 18 bases. This CDR3 region has 14 residues. The CDR3 coding sequence is TGTGCCAGTGCTGGACAGGGAGGGCCAGAGACCCAGTACTTC. This sequence encodes CASAGQGGPETQYF. The variable domain in full, completed from reference TRBV28 and TRBJ2-5, reads DVKVTQSSRYLVKRTGEKVFLECVQDMDHENMFWYRQDPGLGLRLIYFSYDVKMKEKGDIPEGYSVSREKKERFSLILESASTNQTSMYLCASAGQGGPETQYFGPGTRLLVL.

The chain has TRBV29-1 and TRBJ2-7; 8 bases line up with TRBD1. J lost 6 bases, V lost 7 bases, and 11 bases had no gene match. Germline CDR1 reads SQVTM; CDR2 reads ANQGSEA. The CDR3 covers 13 residues. The CDR3 DNA is TGCAGCGCCCAATGGACAGGGTTAGGCGAGCAGTACTTC. It codes for CSAQWTGLGEQYF.

The chain joins TRBV19 to TRBJ1-1, with D possibly TRBD1 on 6 matching bases. CDR1 is LNHDA and CDR2 is SQIVND in the germline V gene (reference sequence). The CDR3 spans 13 residues. V lost 3 bases, J lost 8 bases, and 13 bases lay in between. CDR3 sequence: CASSIDRTTEAFF. The CDR3 bases are TGTGCCAGTAGTATTGACAGGACCACCGAAGCTTTCTTT.

The chain is built from TRBV7-2 and TRBJ1-5; 8 nucleotides agree with TRBD1. Germline CDR1 reads SGHTA; CDR2 reads FQGNSA. The CDR3 consists of 18 residues. Trimming at V came to 3 bases and at J to 5 bases, leaving 15 bases not matched to a gene. Written as DNA, the CDR3 is TGTGCCAGCAGCTTCGAAAACGGAGGACAGGGTAAGGATCAGCCCCAGCATTTT. Protein: CASSFENGGQGKDQPQHF.

This clone was found once. The rearrangement joins TRBV6-6 to TRBJ1-1, with a weak D call TRBD1 (5 bases). The germline CDR1 and CDR2 sequences are MNHNY and SVGAGI (reference sequence). This CDR3 has 14 amino acids. V was trimmed by 8 bases and J by 1 base, leaving 14 bases between them. The CDR3 nucleotides are TGTGCCAGCTATTTATCGACAGCGAACACTGAAGCTTTCTTT. Its protein is CASYLSTANTEAFF.

This clone was seen more than once but under ten times. The rearrangement uses TRBV7-2 and TRBJ1-5, with D perhaps matching TRBD1 (6 bases). Trimming removed 3 bases from V and 4 bases from J, with 10 bases in between. CDR1 is SGHTA, CDR2 FQGNSA, per germline. The CDR3 spans 14 residues. The CDR3 loop reads CASSFRGWNQPQHF. In DNA form, the CDR3 reads TGTGCCAGCAGCTTCAGGGGATGGAATCAGCCCCAGCATTTT.

V is TRBV30 and J is TRBJ2-1, with D possibly TRBD1 on 5 matching bases. Per the germline V gene, CDR1 is GTSNPN and CDR2 is SVGIG (reference sequence). This CDR3 region has 15 residues. V lost 3 bases and J 4 bases, leaving 16 bases between the germline ends. The CDR3 DNA reads as TGTGCCTGGAGAGTAGTCCGACAGCTTTACAATGAGCAGTTCTTC. Protein: CAWRVVRQLYNEQFF.

The chain joins TRBV5-1 to TRBJ1-2, with TRBD1 matching over 10 bases. From germline, CDR1 is SGHRS and CDR2 YFSETQ. V was pared by 3 bases and J by 2 bases, with 10 bases of the junction left unmatched. The CDR3 contains 17 residues. The CDR3 loop reads CASSWPLRDRGNYGYTF. Written as DNA, the CDR3 is TGCGCCAGCAGCTGGCCCCTCCGGGACAGGGGAAACTATGGCTACACCTTC.

V usage is TRBV29-1 and J usage is TRBJ1-1; 8 bases line up with TRBD1. There are 12 residues in the CDR3. The germline gives CDR1 SQVTM, CDR2 ANQGSEA. V shed 7 bases, J shed 5 bases, and the junction held 6 bases outside the gene matches. DNA for the CDR3: TGCAGCGGCCGGACAGGGAAAACTGAAGCTTTCTTT. Translating gives CSGRTGKTEAFF.